One and the same sample provided the 2 T cell receptor beta chains below, sequenced in a study of control samples from healthy donors and cancer patients (dated by TCRdb to between 2020 and 2021). The receptor library was made with the immunoSEQ multiplex PCR assay. TCRdb took over this immuneACCESS table, retaining in-frame rearrangements with V and J assigned. Such tables are incomplete; in checked studies, under half of the missing clones stem from an unresolved V gene, and the remainder is unexplained. The sample table records approximately 160,000 clones; about 90% of these occur just once. The ten largest clones represent about 0.64% of the sample. The sequenced sample consisted of blood. The receptors shown here come from a young woman in good health.

The chain links TRBV5-1 to TRBJ2-5; TRBD2 might be the D (5 bases). The CDR3 spans 14 residues. Germline V CDR1 and CDR2: SGHRS, YFSETQ. V lost 1 base and J lost 4, with 11 bases in between. CDR3 DNA sequence: TGCGCCAGCAGCTTGTTCGGTCGGGGAGAGACCCAGTACTTC. The encoded protein is CASSLFGRGETQYF.

The chain recombines TRBV14 with TRBJ2-2, with TRBD1 matching over 9 bases. The trim removed 4 bases at V and 6 bases at J, leaving 9 bases unmatched. The germline V gene has CDR1 SGHDN and CDR2 FVKESK. The CDR3 is 16 residues long. CDR3 DNA sequence: TGTGCCAGCAGCCCCGTCGGGACAGGGAGTGCCGGGGAGCTGTTTTTT. Its translation is CASSPVGTGSAGELFF.